The 12 T cell receptor beta chains below come from one sample, sequenced in a study of blood T cell repertoires in COVID-19. TCRdb's copy holds only in-frame clones and misses some; the assay was immunoSEQ multiplex PCR. This sample has hundreds of thousands of clones, with approximately 90% found just once. The source material was peripheral blood. The source of these receptors is a woman in her twenties or thirties with active or convalescent COVID-19.

The chain has TRBV6-6 and TRBJ1-2; tentative D call: TRBD1 (5 bases). V lost 5 bases to trimming and J lost 8 bases, with 12 bases between them. Germline V lookup: CDR1 MNHNY, CDR2 SVGAGI (reference sequence). This CDR3 has 12 amino acids. The CDR3 protein is CASSTAGQGYTF. As DNA, the CDR3 is TGTGCCAGCAGTACCGCGGGGCAAGGCTACACCTTC.

This chain connects TRBV28 to TRBJ1-4; 9 nucleotides align to TRBD1. CDR1 and CDR2 from the germline V gene are MDHEN and SYDVKM. Trimming took 2 bases from V and 8 from J; bases not matched to a gene: 9. The CDR3 has 16 residues. The CDR3 nucleotides read TGTGCCAGCAGTTTAGTCCCGGGACAGGGCACCGAAAAACTGTTTTTT. Translation: CASSLVPGQGTEKLFF.

The chain is built from TRBV6-5 and TRBJ1-2; D is undetermined. The CDR3 runs 15 residues. V was trimmed by 5 bases and J by 5 bases, leaving 18 bases between them. CDR1 MNHEY and CDR2 SVGAGI come from the germline V gene. CDR3 DNA sequence: TGTGCCAGCAGTAAGGCGGTAGATATAGATTATGGCTACACCTTC. Amino acids: CASSKAVDIDYGYTF.

The chain has TRBV5-6 and TRBJ2-7, with D possibly TRBD2 on 6 matching bases. The CDR3 length is 16 residues. Deletions cut 1 base from V and 2 bases from J, with 16 bases between. The germline V gene has CDR1 SGHDT and CDR2 YYEEEE. CDR3 sequence (DNA): TGTGCCAGCAGCTTGCTTGGGCAGGGACTGACCTACGAGCAGTACTTC. As protein: CASSLLGQGLTYEQYF.

This clone was seen only a few times. This chain joins TRBV2 and TRBJ1-1; weak D call: TRBD1 (5 bases). Trimming pared 3 bases from V and 4 bases from J, leaving 15 bases between. This CDR3 spans 15 amino acids. The germline CDR1 and CDR2 sequences are SNHLY and FYNNEI. The CDR3: CASSDGVGAGTEAFF. CDR3 nucleotides: TGTGCCAGCAGTGATGGGGTTGGGGCCGGCACTGAAGCTTTCTTT.

V and J are TRBV7-2 and TRBJ2-5; no firm D call. The V end was cut by 5 bases, the J end by 5 bases, with 15 bases between. CDR1 SGHTA and CDR2 FQGNSA come from the germline V gene. The CDR3 has 14 amino acids. This CDR3 reads CASSLQTLGETQYF. CDR3 DNA: TGTGCCAGCAGCCTCCAAACCTTGGGCGAGACCCAGTACTTC.

This chain joins TRBV2 and TRBJ2-7; no clear D gene. There are 15 residues in the CDR3. With 2 bases removed from V and 3 bases from J, the gap between germline ends came to 14 bases. CDR1 and CDR2 from the germline V gene are SNHLY and FYNNEI. For the CDR3, the DNA is TGTGCCAGCAGTGAAAAAGAGGCCTACCACTACGAGCAGTACTTC. It encodes CASSEKEAYHYEQYF.

This chain connects TRBV7-8 to TRBJ2-7, with D perhaps matching TRBD1 (6 bases). Per germline, CDR1 SGHVS and CDR2 FQNEAQ. The CDR3 is made up of 13 amino acids. V was cut by 5 bases and J by 4 bases, with 12 bases left in between. In DNA, the CDR3 is TGTGCCAGCAGCATCCTCAGGGGTTACGAGCAGTACTTC. Protein: CASSILRGYEQYF. Looking up the rest from reference TRBV7-8 and TRBJ2-7 gives the full variable domain: GAGVSQSPRYKVAKRGQDVALRCDPISGHVSLFWYQQALGQGPEFLTYFQNEAQLDKSGLPSDRFFAERPEGSVSTLKIQRTQQEDSAVYLCASSILRGYEQYFGPGTRLTVT.

The chain couples TRBV19 to TRBJ1-5; 7 bases align to TRBD1. The ends lost 4 bases at V and 1 base at J; junction bases unmatched: 13. Germline V gene sequence: CDR1 LNHDA, CDR2 SQIVND (reference sequence). The CDR3 loop spans 18 amino acids. The CDR3 reads CASSKTGYLGLSNQPQHF. In nucleotides, the CDR3 is TGTGCCAGTAGTAAGACAGGGTATCTAGGGTTGAGCAATCAGCCCCAGCATTTT.

The chain uses TRBV4-1 and TRBJ1-6; 7 bases agree with TRBD1. The CDR3 consists of 20 residues. The V segment lost 0 bases and the J segment 7 bases; nucleotides outside the gene matches: 18. The germline V gene has CDR1 MGHRA and CDR2 YSYEKL. CDR3 region: CASSQDPQGQARTKNSPLHF. The CDR3 DNA reads as TGCGCCAGCAGCCAAGATCCACAAGGACAGGCTCGAACTAAGAATTCACCCCTCCACTTT.

This sequence joins TRBV7-9 and TRBJ2-7, with D perhaps TRBD1 (6 bases). The CDR3 has 12 amino acids. V gave up 5 bases and J gave up 7 bases, with 12 bases separating them. The germline V gene encodes CDR1 SEHNR and CDR2 FQNEAQ (reference sequence). The CDR3 is CASSRGQQEQYF. In DNA, the CDR3 is TGTGCCAGCAGCCGCGGACAGCAAGAGCAGTACTTC.

The CDR3 protein is CASSLTGSRTEAFF. The DNA for the CDR3 is TGTGCCAGCAGCTTGACGGGTTCAAGAACTGAAGCTTTCTTT. The chain employs TRBV5-4 and TRBJ1-1; no firm D call. The CDR3 consists of 14 residues. Germline CDR1 reads SGHNT; CDR2 reads YYREEE (reference sequence). Trimming removed 1 base from V and 5 bases from J, with 12 bases in between. Combining the CDR3 with reference TRBV5-4 and TRBJ1-1 gives the whole variable domain ETGVTQSPTHLIKTRGQQVTLRCSSQSGHNTVSWYQQALGQGPQFIFQYYREEENGRGNFPPRFSGLQFPNYSSELNVNALELDDSALYLCASSLTGSRTEAFFGQGTRLTVV.